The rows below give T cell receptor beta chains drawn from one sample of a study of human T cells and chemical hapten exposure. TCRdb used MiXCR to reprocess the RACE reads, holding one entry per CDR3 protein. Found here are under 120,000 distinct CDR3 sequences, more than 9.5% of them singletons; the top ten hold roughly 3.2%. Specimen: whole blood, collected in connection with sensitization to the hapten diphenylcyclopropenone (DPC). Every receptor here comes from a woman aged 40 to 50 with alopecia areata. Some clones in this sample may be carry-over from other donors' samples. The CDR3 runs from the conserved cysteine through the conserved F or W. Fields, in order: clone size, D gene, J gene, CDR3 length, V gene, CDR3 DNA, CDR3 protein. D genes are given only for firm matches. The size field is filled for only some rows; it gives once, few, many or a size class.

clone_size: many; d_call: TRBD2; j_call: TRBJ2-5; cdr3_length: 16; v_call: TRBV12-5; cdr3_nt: TGTGCTAGTGGTTTGGTCCTAGCGGGAGCCGGGGAGACCCAGTACTTC; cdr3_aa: CASGLVLAGAGETQYF
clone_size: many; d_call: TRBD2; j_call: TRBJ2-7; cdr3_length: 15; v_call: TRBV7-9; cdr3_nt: TGTGCCAGCAGCTTAGGCTCAGGGAGGGCCTACGAGCAGTACTTC; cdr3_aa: CASSLGSGRAYEQYF
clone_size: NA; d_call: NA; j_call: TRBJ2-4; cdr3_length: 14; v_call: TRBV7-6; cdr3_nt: TGTGCCAGCAGCCCCGGGAGTGCCAAAAACATTCAGTACTTC; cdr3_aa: CASSPGSAKNIQYF
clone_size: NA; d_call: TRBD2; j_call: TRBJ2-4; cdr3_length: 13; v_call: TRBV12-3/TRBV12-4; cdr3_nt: TGTGCCAGCAGTCAGCCCGGCGGGGGCATTCAGTACTTC; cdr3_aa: CASSQPGGGIQYF
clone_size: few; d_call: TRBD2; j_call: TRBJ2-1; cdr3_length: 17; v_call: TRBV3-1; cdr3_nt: TGTGCCAGCAGCCAAGGGCGGGGGGCCGTAGCCTACAATGAGCAGTTCTTC; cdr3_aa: CASSQGRGAVAYNEQFF
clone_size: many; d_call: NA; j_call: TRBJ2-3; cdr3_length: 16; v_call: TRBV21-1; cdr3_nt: TGTGCCAGCAGCTCCTATGGAGGGCCGTCAGGTGATACGCAGTATTTT; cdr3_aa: CASSSYGGPSGDTQYF
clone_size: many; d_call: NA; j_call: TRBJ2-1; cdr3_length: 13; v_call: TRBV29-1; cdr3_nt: TGCAGCGCCCTGGGGGGCGGGGGCAATGAGCAGTTCTTC; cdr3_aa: CSALGGGGNEQFF
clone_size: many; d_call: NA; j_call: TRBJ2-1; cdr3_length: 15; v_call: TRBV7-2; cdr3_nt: TGTGCCAGCAGCTTAGTAGCGAATACCTACAATGAGCAGTTCTTC; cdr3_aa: CASSLVANTYNEQFF
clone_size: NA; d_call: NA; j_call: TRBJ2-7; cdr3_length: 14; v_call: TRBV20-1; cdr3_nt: TGCAGTGCTAGATTGGGAGTCACTACCTACGAGCAGTACTTC; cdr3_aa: CSARLGVTTYEQYF
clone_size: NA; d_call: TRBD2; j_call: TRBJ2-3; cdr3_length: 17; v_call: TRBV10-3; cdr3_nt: TGTGCCATCAGTCAGACCCCGGGACTAGCGGGGGAAGATACGCAGTATTTT; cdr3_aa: CAISQTPGLAGEDTQYF
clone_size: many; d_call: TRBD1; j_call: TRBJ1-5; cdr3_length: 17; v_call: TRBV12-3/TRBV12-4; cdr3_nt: TGTGCCAGCAGAACCGGGACAGGGTCGCAGAGCAATCAGCCCCAGCATTTT; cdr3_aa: CASRTGTGSQSNQPQHF
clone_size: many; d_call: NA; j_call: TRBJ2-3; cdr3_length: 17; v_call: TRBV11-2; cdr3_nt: TGTGCCAGCAGCCGACCGGCCTTGGGAGTTAGCGTAGATACGCAGTATTTT; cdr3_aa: CASSRPALGVSVDTQYF
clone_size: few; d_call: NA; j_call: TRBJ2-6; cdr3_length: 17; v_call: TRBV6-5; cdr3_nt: TGTGCCAGCAGTTACTCTCGACAGAGATCTGGGGCCAACGTCCTGACTTTC; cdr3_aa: CASSYSRQRSGANVLTF
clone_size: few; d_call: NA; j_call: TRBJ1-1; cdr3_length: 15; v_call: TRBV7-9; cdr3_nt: TGTGCCAGCAGCTTCTTCGGACAGCCGAACACTGAAGCTTTCTTT; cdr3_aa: CASSFFGQPNTEAFF
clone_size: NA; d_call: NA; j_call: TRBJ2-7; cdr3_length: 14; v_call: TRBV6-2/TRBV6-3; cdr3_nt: TGTGTCAGCAGTGCGGACCCCTGGTCCTACGAGCAGTACTTC; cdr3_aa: CVSSADPWSYEQYF
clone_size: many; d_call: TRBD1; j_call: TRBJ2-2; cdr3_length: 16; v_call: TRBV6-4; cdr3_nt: TGTGCCAGCAGTGGATCGACAGGGGGCTCGGCCGGGGAGCTGTTTTTT; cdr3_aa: CASSGSTGGSAGELFF
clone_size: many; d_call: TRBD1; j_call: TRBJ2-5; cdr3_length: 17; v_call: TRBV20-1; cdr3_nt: TGCAGTGCTAGAGGGGTTGTCGGACAGGGAGCCCAAGAGACCCAGTACTTC; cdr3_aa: CSARGVVGQGAQETQYF
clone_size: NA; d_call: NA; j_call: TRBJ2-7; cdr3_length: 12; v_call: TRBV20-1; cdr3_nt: TGCAGTGCTAGACCGGGGACCTACGAGCAGTACTTC; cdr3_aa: CSARPGTYEQYF
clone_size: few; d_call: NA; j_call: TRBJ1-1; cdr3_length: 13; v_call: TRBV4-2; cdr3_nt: TGTGCCAGCAGCCCCCAGACAAGGACTGAAGCTTTCTTT; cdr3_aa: CASSPQTRTEAFF
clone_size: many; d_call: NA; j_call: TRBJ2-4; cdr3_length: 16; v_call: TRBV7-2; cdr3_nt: TGTGCCAGCAGCTTGGGGCAGGTCGGGGCCAAAAACATTCAGTACTTC; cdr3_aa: CASSLGQVGAKNIQYF
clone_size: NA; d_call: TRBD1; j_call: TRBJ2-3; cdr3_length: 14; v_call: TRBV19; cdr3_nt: TGTGCCAGTACTTCGAGGGGGCTGGCAGATACGCAGTATTTT; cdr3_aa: CASTSRGLADTQYF
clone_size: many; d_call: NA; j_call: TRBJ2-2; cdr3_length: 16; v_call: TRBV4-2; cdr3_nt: TGTGCCAGCAGCCATGGCCCGGAAGCGAACACCGGGGAGCTGTTTTTT; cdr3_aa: CASSHGPEANTGELFF
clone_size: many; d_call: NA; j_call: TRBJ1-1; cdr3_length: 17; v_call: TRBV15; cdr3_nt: TGTGCCACCAGCAGAGGAGGGCCGGGACGCTTGAACACTGAAGCTTTCTTT; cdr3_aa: CATSRGGPGRLNTEAFF
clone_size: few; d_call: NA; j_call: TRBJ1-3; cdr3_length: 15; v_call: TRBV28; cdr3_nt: TGTGCCAGCAGTTCGCCGGGGGAGTCTGGAAACACCATATATTTT; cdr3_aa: CASSSPGESGNTIYF
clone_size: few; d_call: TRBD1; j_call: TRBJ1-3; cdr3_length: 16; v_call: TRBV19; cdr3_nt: TGTGCCAGCCAGTCGGCGGGACAGCACTCTGGAAACACCATATATTTT; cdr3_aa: CASQSAGQHSGNTIYF
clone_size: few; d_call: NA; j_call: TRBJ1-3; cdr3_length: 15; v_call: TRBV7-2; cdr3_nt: TGTGCCAGCAGCCCCACAGGGCCGACTGGAAACACCATATATTTT; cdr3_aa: CASSPTGPTGNTIYF
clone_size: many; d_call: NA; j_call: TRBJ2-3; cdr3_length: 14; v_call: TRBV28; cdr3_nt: TGTGCCAGCAGATTAGCGGCTAGCACAGATACGCAGTATTTT; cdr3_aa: CASRLAASTDTQYF
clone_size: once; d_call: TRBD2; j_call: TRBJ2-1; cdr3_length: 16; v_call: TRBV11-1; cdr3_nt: TGTGCCAGCAGCCCCTCCGCTAGCGGGGGAGGGAATGAGCAGTTCTTC; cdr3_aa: CASSPSASGGGNEQFF
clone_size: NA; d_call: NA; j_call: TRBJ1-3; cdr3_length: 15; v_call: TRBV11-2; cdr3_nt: TGTGCCAGCACCCCCCTTGCCTTTTCTGGAAACACCATATATTTT; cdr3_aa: CASTPLAFSGNTIYF
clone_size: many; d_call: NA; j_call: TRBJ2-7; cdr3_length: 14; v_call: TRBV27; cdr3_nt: TGTGCCAGCAGTCCCGGGACGGTATCCTACGAGCAGTACTTC; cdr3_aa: CASSPGTVSYEQYF
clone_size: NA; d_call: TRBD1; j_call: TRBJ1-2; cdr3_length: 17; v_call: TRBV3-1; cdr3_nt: TGTGCCAGCAGCCAAGATCTCAGGACAGGGGAGGGCTATGGCTACACCTTC; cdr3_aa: CASSQDLRTGEGYGYTF
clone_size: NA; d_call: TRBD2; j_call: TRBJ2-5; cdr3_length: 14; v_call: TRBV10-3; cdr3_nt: TGTGCCATCAGTCGCGGGAGAACCCAAGAGACCCAGTACTTC; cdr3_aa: CAISRGRTQETQYF
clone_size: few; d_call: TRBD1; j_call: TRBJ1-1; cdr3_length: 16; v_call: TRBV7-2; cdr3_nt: TGTGCCAGCAGCCTGGGACAGGGGGCCGTGAACACTGAAGCTTTCTTT; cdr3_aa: CASSLGQGAVNTEAFF
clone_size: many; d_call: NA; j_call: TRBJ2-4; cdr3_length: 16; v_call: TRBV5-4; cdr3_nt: TGTGCCAGCAGCTCATACAGGGATGGGGCCAAAAACATTCAGTACTTC; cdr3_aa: CASSSYRDGAKNIQYF
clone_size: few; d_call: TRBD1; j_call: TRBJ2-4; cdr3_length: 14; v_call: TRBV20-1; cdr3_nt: TGCAGTGCTAGGGGACAGGGGGGCAAAAACATTCAGTACTTC; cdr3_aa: CSARGQGGKNIQYF
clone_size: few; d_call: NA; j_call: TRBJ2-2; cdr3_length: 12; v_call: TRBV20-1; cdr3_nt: TGCAGTGCTAGACTAGATCCCGGGGAGCTGTTTTTT; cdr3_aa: CSARLDPGELFF
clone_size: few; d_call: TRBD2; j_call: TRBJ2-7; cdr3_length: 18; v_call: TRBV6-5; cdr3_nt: TGTGCCAGCAGTTACTCCGCGACGATAGCGGGGGGTACCTACGAGCAGTACTTC; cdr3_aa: CASSYSATIAGGTYEQYF
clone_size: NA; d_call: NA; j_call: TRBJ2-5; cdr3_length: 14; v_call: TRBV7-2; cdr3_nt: TGTGCCAGCAGCTTAGTGTGGGCCCAAGAGACCCAGTACTTC; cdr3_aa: CASSLVWAQETQYF
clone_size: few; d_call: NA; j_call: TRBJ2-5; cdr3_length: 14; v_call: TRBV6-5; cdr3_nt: TGTGCCAGCAGTTACGGTGGACGGAGGGAGACCCAGTACTTC; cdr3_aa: CASSYGGRRETQYF
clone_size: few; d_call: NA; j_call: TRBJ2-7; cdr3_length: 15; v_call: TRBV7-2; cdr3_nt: TGTGCCAGCAGCTTAGGCGGGGAAAGCTCCTACGAGCAGTACTTC; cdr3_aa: CASSLGGESSYEQYF
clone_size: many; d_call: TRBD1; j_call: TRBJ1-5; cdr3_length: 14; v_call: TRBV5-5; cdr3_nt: TGTGCCAGCAGCTTGGAACAGGGGAATCAGCCCCAGCATTTT; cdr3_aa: CASSLEQGNQPQHF
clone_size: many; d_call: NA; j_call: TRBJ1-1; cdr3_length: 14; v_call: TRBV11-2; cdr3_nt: TGTGCCAGCACCCCCAACCCGGGCCCCCTTGAAGCTTTCTTT; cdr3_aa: CASTPNPGPLEAFF
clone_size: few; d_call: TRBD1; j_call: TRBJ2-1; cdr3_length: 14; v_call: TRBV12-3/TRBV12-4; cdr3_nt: TGTGCCAGCAGTCGACAGGGGAATTACAATGAGCAGTTCTTC; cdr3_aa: CASSRQGNYNEQFF
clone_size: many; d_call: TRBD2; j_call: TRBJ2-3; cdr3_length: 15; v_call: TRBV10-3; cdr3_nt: TGTGCCATCAGTGAAGGTGGTAGCGGGTCAGATACGCAGTATTTT; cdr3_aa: CAISEGGSGSDTQYF
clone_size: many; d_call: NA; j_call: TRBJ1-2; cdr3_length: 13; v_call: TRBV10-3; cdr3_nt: TGTGCCATCAGTGAGGCCCCAGACTATGGCTACACCTTC; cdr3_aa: CAISEAPDYGYTF
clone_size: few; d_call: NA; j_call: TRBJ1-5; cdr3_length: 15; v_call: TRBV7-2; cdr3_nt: TGTGCCAGCAGAGGGACATTCGATAGCAATCAGCCCCAGCATTTT; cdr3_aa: CASRGTFDSNQPQHF
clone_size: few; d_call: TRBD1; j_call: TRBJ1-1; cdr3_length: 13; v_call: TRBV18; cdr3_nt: TGTGCCAGCTCACCACCCGCCGGGACAGGGGCTTTCTTT; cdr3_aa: CASSPPAGTGAFF